Listed below are T cell receptor beta chains from one sample, sequenced in a study of graft-versus-host responses after intestinal transplantation. Sequencing used immunoSEQ multiplex PCR; TCRdb keeps in-frame clones, though not all of them. Of over 70,000 clones detected, roughly 94% appear once; the ten largest clones hold about 0.56%. No antigen is known for these receptors. The source material was unstimulated CD8+ T cells sorted from spleen or lymph node cells, sampled before intestinal transplant. These receptors were taken from a human donor who received an intestinal transplant. Both conserved end residues are part of each CDR3. A D gene is named only where the DNA matches it firmly. Part of the rows lack a size; the others show once, few, many or a class for expanded clones.

d_gene: NA
abundance: NA
j_gene: TRBJ1-1
v_gene: TRBV28
CDR3aa: CASSPRRGTEAFF
CDR3nt: TGTGCCAGCAGTCCGCGACGGGGCACTGAAGCTTTCTTT

d_gene: NA
abundance: NA
j_gene: TRBJ2-1
v_gene: TRBV29-1
CDR3aa: CSVEGDPRGHNEQFF
CDR3nt: TGCAGCGTTGAAGGAGACCCGCGGGGCCACAATGAGCAGTTCTTC

d_gene: NA
abundance: NA
j_gene: TRBJ1-1
v_gene: TRBV5-6
CDR3aa: CASSAGDTEAFF
CDR3nt: TGTGCCAGCAGCGCGGGGGACACTGAAGCTTTCTTT

d_gene: NA
abundance: NA
j_gene: TRBJ1-1
v_gene: TRBV4-1
CDR3aa: CASSLPTGPEGNTEAFF
CDR3nt: TGCGCCAGCAGCCTACCTACGGGACCAGAAGGGAACACTGAAGCTTTCTTT

d_gene: NA
abundance: NA
j_gene: TRBJ1-1
v_gene: TRBV30
CDR3aa: CAWSVLTDTEAFF
CDR3nt: TGTGCCTGGAGTGTACTGACAGACACTGAAGCTTTCTTT

d_gene: NA
abundance: once
j_gene: TRBJ1-1
v_gene: TRBV18
CDR3aa: CASSPLRGTEAFF
CDR3nt: TGTGCCAGCTCTCCCCTCAGGGGCACTGAAGCTTTCTTT

d_gene: NA
abundance: NA
j_gene: TRBJ2-5
v_gene: TRBV7-7
CDR3aa: CASSPSPYEETQYF
CDR3nt: TGTGCCAGCAGCCCTTCCCCTTACGAAGAGACCCAGTACTTC

d_gene: NA
abundance: NA
j_gene: TRBJ1-2
v_gene: TRBV7-9
CDR3aa: CAILTLGYNRDGYTF
CDR3nt: TGTGCCATCCTCACCCTAGGATACAACAGGGATGGCTACACCTTC

d_gene: NA
abundance: NA
j_gene: TRBJ2-1
v_gene: TRBV19
CDR3aa: CASSIVTGRPPSVNEQFF
CDR3nt: TGTGCCAGTAGTATTGTGACTGGGAGGCCTCCCTCAGTCAATGAGCAGTTCTTC

d_gene: NA
abundance: NA
j_gene: TRBJ1-2
v_gene: TRBV15
CDR3aa: CATSGGQATGQPGYTF
CDR3nt: TGTGCCACCAGCGGGGGGCAAGCGACAGGCCAGCCTGGCTACACCTTC

d_gene: NA
abundance: once
j_gene: TRBJ1-1
v_gene: TRBV19
CDR3aa: CASSRGGTEAFF
CDR3nt: TGTGCCAGTAGCAGGGGTGGCACTGAAGCTTTCTTT

d_gene: NA
abundance: NA
j_gene: TRBJ2-7
v_gene: TRBV28
CDR3aa: CASRPDSYEQYF
CDR3nt: TGTGCCAGCAGGCCCGACAGTTACGAGCAGTACTTC

d_gene: TRBD1
abundance: few
j_gene: TRBJ2-1
v_gene: TRBV19
CDR3aa: CASSWDRDRGLNNEQFF
CDR3nt: TGTGCCAGTAGTTGGGACCGGGACAGGGGGCTTAACAATGAGCAGTTCTTC

d_gene: TRBD2
abundance: NA
j_gene: TRBJ2-3
v_gene: TRBV9
CDR3aa: CASSATLAGVIGDTQYF
CDR3nt: TGTGCCAGCAGCGCGACCCTAGCGGGAGTTATTGGAGATACGCAGTATTTT

d_gene: TRBD1
abundance: NA
j_gene: TRBJ2-5
v_gene: TRBV14
CDR3aa: CASSQGGTGGLGETQYF
CDR3nt: TGTGCCAGCAGCCAAGGCGGGACAGGGGGCTTGGGAGAGACCCAGTACTTC

d_gene: TRBD1
abundance: NA
j_gene: TRBJ2-7
v_gene: TRBV11-2
CDR3aa: CASSLDHEQGVYEQYF
CDR3nt: TGTGCCAGCAGCTTAGATCACGAGCAGGGGGTGTACGAGCAGTACTTC

d_gene: NA
abundance: NA
j_gene: TRBJ1-1
v_gene: TRBV10-2
CDR3aa: CASSEPGLNTEAFF
CDR3nt: TGCGCCAGCAGTGAGCCCGGGCTGAACACTGAAGCTTTCTTT

d_gene: TRBD2
abundance: NA
j_gene: TRBJ2-1
v_gene: TRBV4-1
CDR3aa: CASSQATSGTDEQFF
CDR3nt: TGCGCCAGCAGCCAAGCGACTAGCGGGACGGATGAGCAGTTCTTC

d_gene: NA
abundance: NA
j_gene: TRBJ2-1
v_gene: TRBV9
CDR3aa: CASSVGEGVTNEQFF
CDR3nt: TGTGCCAGCAGCGTAGGAGAGGGAGTGACGAATGAGCAGTTCTTC

d_gene: NA
abundance: NA
j_gene: TRBJ2-1
v_gene: TRBV6-5
CDR3aa: CASSYARPNEQFF
CDR3nt: TGTGCCAGCAGTTACGCTAGACCCAATGAGCAGTTCTTC